The clone carrying this TCR beta chain has ten or more counts. Its antigen is currently unknown. The CDR3 spans 15 residues. With 5 bases clipped from V and 5 bases from J, the junction kept 5 bases outside the gene matches. Germline V gene data show CDR1 as SEHNR and CDR2 as FQNEAQ (reference sequence). Time point in this sample: pre-sensitization, week 0. The treatment here: therapeutic diphenylcyclopropenone sensitization with weekly scalp DPC. Separate cDNA molecules received unique molecular identifiers, which the library attached to them. TCRdb itself ran the RACE reads through MiXCR, one entry per CDR3 protein. Among 300,000 to 450,000 distinct CDR3 sequences listed, less than 6.5% were seen once. This sample is drawn from a study of human T cells and chemical hapten exposure. Turning to the study itself: Sensitization was performed using 2% DPC on an approximately 2 cm by approximately 2 cm upper inner arm skin site. Patients additionally received therapeutic doses of diphenylcyclopropenone on the scalp once a week, and this continued throughout the approximately 23-week study. Study observations and caveats: All donors were alopecia patients, so their immunity may differ from that of healthy people.

The sample here was whole blood, taken in connection with sensitization to the hapten diphenylcyclopropenone (DPC). The chain couples TRBV7-9 to TRBJ2-5, with 13 bases aligning to TRBD2. The clonotype comes from a woman in her forties or fifties with alopecia areata. Some clones in this sample may be carry-over from other donors' samples. CDR3 protein: CASSGGLAGFETQYF. As DNA, the CDR3 is TGTGCCAGCAGCGGGGGACTAGCGGGATTCGAGACCCAGTACTTC. Combining the CDR3 with reference TRBV7-9 and TRBJ2-5 gives the whole variable domain DTGVSQNPRHKITKRGQNVTFRCDPISEHNRLYWYRQTLGQGPEFLTYFQNEAQLEKSRLLSDRFSAERPKGSFSTLEIQRTEQGDSAMYLCASSGGLAGFETQYFGPGTRLLVL.